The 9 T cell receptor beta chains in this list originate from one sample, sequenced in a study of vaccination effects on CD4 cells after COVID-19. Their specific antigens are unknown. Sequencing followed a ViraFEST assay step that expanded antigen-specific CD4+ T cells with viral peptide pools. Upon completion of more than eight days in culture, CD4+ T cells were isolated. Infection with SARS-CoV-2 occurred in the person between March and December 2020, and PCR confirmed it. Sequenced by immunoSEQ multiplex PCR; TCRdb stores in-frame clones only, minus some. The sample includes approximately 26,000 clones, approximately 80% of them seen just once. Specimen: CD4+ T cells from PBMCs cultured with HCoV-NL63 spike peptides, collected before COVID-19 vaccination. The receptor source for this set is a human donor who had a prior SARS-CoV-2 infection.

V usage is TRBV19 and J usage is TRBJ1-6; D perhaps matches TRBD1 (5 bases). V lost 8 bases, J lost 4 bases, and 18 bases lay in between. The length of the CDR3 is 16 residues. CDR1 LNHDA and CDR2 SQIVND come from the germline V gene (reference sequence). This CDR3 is CASSTTGETYNSPLHF. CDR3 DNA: TGTGCCAGTTCAACTACAGGAGAAACTTATAATTCACCCCTCCACTTT.

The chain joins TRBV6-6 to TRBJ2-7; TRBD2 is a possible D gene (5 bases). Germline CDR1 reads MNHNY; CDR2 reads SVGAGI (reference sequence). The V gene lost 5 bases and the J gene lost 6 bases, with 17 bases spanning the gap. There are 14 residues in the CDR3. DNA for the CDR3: TGTGCCAGCAGTCCGGACTTTCAGGCGGCCGAGCAGTACTTC. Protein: CASSPDFQAAEQYF.

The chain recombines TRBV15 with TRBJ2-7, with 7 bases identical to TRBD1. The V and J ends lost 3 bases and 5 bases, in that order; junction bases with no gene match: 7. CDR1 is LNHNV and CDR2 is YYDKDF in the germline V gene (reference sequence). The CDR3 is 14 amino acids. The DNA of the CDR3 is TGTGCCACCAGCAGGGAGACAGGGTGGAACGAGCAGTACTTC. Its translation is CATSRETGWNEQYF.

CDR3 protein: CASSKDGTYGYTF. The DNA for the CDR3 is TGTGCCAGCAGTAAGGACGGGACGTATGGCTACACCTTC. The chain recombines TRBV2 with TRBJ1-2; maybe TRBD1 (5 bases). This CDR3 spans 13 amino acids. V was clipped by 5 bases and J by 5 bases, with 12 bases between them. Germline CDR1 reads SNHLY; CDR2 reads FYNNEI.

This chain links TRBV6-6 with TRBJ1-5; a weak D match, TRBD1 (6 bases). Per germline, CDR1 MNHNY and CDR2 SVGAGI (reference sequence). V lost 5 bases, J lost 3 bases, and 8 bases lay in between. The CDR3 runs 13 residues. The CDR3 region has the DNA TGTGCCAGCAGTGGACAGCCCAATCAGCCCCAGCATTTT. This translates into CASSGQPNQPQHF.

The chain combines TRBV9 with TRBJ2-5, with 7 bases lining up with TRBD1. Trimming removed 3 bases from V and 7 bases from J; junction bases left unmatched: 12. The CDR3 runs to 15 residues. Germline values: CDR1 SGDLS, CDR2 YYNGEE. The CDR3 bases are TGTGCCAGCAGCGCCGAACAGGGGACCGGGGTGACCCAGTACTTC. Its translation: CASSAEQGTGVTQYF.

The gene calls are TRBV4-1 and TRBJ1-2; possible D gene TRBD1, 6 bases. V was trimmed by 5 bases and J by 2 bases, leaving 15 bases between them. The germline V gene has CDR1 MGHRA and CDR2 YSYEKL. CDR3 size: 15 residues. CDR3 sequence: CASSAGHQRNYGYTF. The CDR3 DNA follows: TGCGCCAGCAGCGCGGGACACCAAAGGAACTATGGCTACACCTTC.

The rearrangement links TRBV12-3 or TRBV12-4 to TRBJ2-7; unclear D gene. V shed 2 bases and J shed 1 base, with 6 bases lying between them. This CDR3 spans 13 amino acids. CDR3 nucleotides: TGTGCCAGCAGTTTAAGCCCGTCCTACGAGCAGTACTTC. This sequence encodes CASSLSPSYEQYF.

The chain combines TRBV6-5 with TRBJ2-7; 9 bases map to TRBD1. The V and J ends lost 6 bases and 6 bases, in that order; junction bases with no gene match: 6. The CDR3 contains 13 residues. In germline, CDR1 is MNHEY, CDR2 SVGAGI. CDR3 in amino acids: CASRGDRAAEQYF. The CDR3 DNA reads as TGTGCCAGCAGAGGGGACAGGGCTGCCGAGCAGTACTTC.